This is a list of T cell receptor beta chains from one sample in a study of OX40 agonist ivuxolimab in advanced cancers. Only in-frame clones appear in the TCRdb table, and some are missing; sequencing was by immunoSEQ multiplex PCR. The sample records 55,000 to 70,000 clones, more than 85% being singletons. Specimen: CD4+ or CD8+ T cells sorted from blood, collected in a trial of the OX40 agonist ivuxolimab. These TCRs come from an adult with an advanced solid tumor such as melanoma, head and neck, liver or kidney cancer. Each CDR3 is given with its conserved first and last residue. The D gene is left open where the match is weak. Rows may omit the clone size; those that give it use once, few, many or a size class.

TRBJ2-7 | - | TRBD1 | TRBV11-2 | CASSLDFPGGHEQYF | TGTGCCAGCAGCTTAGATTTCCCAGGGGGCCACGAGCAGTACTTC
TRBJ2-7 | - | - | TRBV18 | CASSPPGRGGLEQYF | TGTGCCAGCTCACCACCCGGCAGGGGGGGCCTCGAGCAGTACTTC
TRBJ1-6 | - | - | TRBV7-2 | CASSPTVSPLHF | TGTGCCAGCAGCCCCACAGTCTCTCCCCTCCACTTT
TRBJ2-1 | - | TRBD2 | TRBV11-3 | CASSLGSSGGAYNEQFF | TGTGCCAGCAGCTTAGGAAGTAGCGGGGGGGCCTACAATGAGCAGTTCTTC
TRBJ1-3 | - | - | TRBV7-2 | CASSLDGASGNTIYF | TGTGCCAGCAGCTTAGACGGGGCTTCTGGAAACACCATATATTTT
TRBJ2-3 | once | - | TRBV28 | CASSRSTQYF | TGTGCCAGCAGTCGGAGTACGCAGTATTTT
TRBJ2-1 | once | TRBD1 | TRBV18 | CASSPPIGQGAVNEQFF | TGTGCCAGCTCACCACCGATTGGACAGGGGGCCGTCAATGAGCAGTTCTTC
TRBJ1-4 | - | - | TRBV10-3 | CAISELWQGPNEKLFF | TGTGCCATCAGTGAGTTATGGCAGGGACCTAATGAAAAACTGTTTTTT
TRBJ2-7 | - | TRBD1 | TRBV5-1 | CASSPLQGIPYEQYF | TGCGCCAGCAGCCCCCTACAGGGGATCCCCTACGAGCAGTACTTC
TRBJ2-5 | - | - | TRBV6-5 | CASSYLGGPQETQYF | TGTGCCAGCAGTTACCTGGGGGGGCCCCAAGAGACCCAGTACTTC
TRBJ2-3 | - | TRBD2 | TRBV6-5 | CASSFIAGPSTDTQYF | TGTGCCAGCAGTTTCATAGCGGGGCCTAGCACAGATACGCAGTATTTT
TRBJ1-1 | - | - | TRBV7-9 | CASKSLGQFNTEAFF | TGTGCCAGCAAATCCCTCGGGCAGTTTAACACTGAAGCTTTCTTT
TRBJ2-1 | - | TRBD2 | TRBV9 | CASSVEGLADNEQFF | TGTGCCAGCAGCGTAGAAGGACTAGCGGACAATGAGCAGTTCTTC
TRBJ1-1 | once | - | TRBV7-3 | CASSLRTANTEAFF | TGTGCCAGCAGCTTACGAACGGCGAACACTGAAGCTTTCTTT
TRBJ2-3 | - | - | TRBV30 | CAWSELDRGDTQYF | TGTGCCTGGAGTGAATTGGACCGTGGCGATACGCAGTATTTT
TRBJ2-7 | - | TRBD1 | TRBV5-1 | CASSLGTGIYEQYF | TGCGCCAGCAGCTTAGGGACAGGGATATACGAGCAGTACTTC
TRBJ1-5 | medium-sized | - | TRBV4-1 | CASSQEMRVDQPQHF | TGCGCCAGCAGCCAAGAAATGAGAGTGGACCAGCCCCAGCATTTT
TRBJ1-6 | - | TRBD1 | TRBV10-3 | CATGRLGDSSYNSPLHF | TGTGCCACCGGAAGGCTTGGGGACAGCTCCTATAATTCACCCCTCCACTTT
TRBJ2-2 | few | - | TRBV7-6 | CASSYYMNTGELFF | TGTGCCAGCAGCTATTACATGAACACCGGGGAGCTGTTTTTT
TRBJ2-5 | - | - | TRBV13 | CASSAAGDSQETQYF | TGTGCCAGCAGCGCCGCGGGGGACAGCCAAGAGACCCAGTACTTC
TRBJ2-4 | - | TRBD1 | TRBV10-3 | CAISDRDRVEGNIQYF | TGTGCCATCAGTGACCGGGACAGGGTTGAAGGAAACATTCAGTACTTC
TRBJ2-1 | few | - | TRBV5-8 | CASSTTGIGFGNEQFF | TGTGCCAGCAGCACCACAGGGATAGGGTTTGGCAATGAGCAGTTCTTC
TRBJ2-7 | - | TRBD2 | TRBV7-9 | CASSSPSGGPYEQYF | TGTGCCAGCAGCTCCCCCAGCGGGGGGCCCTACGAGCAGTACTTC
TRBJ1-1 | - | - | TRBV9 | CASSVDANTEAFF | TGTGCCAGCAGCGTAGACGCAAACACTGAAGCTTTCTTT
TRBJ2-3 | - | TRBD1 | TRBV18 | CASSPGQSTDTQYF | TGTGCCAGCTCACCGGGACAGAGCACAGATACGCAGTATTTT
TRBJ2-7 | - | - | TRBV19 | CASSPRSAYEQYF | TGTGCCAGTAGTCCCCGCTCGGCTTACGAGCAGTACTTC
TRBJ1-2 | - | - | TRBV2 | CAGTTGLKPLGGYTF | TGTGCCGGGACTACAGGGTTAAAGCCTCTGGGTGGCTACACCTTC
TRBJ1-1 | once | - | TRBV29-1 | CSVGLGLAFF | TGCAGCGTTGGGTTAGGGCTAGCTTTCTTT